The source of this T cell receptor beta chain is a study of cytomegalovirus exposure and HLA in healthy donors. V shed 5 bases and J shed 2 bases, with 9 bases lying between them. Germline CDR1 and CDR2: KGHSH and LQKENI. CDR3 length: 13 amino acids. This PCR relied on a set of 60 Vbeta primers and 13 Jbeta primers. Authors' data handling: Later, about 80 million unique TCR beta chains were counted in an analysis, and roughly 10 million of them were shared. Clones were sequenced by immunoSEQ multiplex PCR, and TCRdb holds only the in-frame ones, with some missing. Clonal size and the V and J genes are those of that table, whereas D and trimming came from the DNA. The sample has over 150,000 clones, around 80% seen once.

Specimen: PBMCs. The receptor's source is a man aged 18 to 29 in good health and CMV-seropositive. This chain uses TRBV18 with TRBJ1-1; D remains ambiguous. Written as DNA, the CDR3 is TGTGCCAGCTCAAGCCAGGCCAACACTGAAGCTTTCTTT. It encodes CASSSQANTEAFF.